Each of the 16 T cell receptor beta chains below was sequenced from the same sample in a study of blood T cells in healthy people across ages. Then a second PCR, running roughly 7 to 11 cycles, was carried out with a sample-barcoded 5' primer and a J-beta primer mix. TCRdb processed the 5' RACE reads anew with MiXCR; each CDR3 protein has one entry. The repertoire has more than 800,000 distinct CDR3 sequences, 29% of them found once; the top ten carry approximately 15%. The sample taken for sequencing was blood. Source of these receptors: a woman older than 75 in good health.

The genes are TRBV3-1 and TRBJ2-5, with D possibly TRBD1 on 6 matching bases. Germline V gene data show CDR1 as LGHDT and CDR2 as YNNKEL (reference sequence). V lost 1 base, J lost 5 bases, and 11 bases lay in between. This CDR3 has 14 amino acids. In DNA, the CDR3 is TGTGCCAGCAGCCAAGTAGGTGGGGGCGAGACCCAGTACTTC. Residues: CASSQVGGGETQYF.

The V call is TRBV12-3 or TRBV12-4, the J call TRBJ2-3; TRBD2 is a possible D gene (5 bases). Trimming stripped 5 bases from V and 11 bases from J, with 20 bases between. CDR3 length equals 14 residues. CDR3 in amino acids: CASSGAVRADVQYF. CDR3 sequence (DNA): TGTGCCAGCAGTGGAGCGGTGAGAGCAGATGTGCAGTATTTT.

This clonotype was observed a few times. V usage is TRBV6-2 or TRBV6-3 and J usage is TRBJ1-5, with D unclear. Trimming cost V 6 bases and J 9 bases, with 18 bases left between them. The CDR3 runs to 14 residues. CDR1 is MNHEY, CDR2 SVGEGT, per germline. CDR3 bases: TGTGCCAGCAGCCCCGACGGCGCCCGACGGCCCCAGCATTTT. Protein: CASSPDGARRPQHF.

This clonotype was seen repeatedly, ten times or more. The chain uses TRBV28 and TRBJ2-5; 7 nucleotides agree with TRBD1. Per the germline V gene, CDR1 is MDHEN and CDR2 is SYDVKM. Unmatched junction bases numbered 5, after V lost 7 bases and J lost 6 bases. This CDR3 region has 12 residues. The CDR3 protein is CASISTGQTQYF. For the CDR3, the DNA is TGTGCCAGCATCTCGACAGGGCAGACCCAGTACTTC.

This clonotype appeared many times. The V call is TRBV11-2, the J call TRBJ2-1; tentative D call: TRBD1 (6 bases). Germline loops: CDR1 SGHAT, CDR2 FQNNGV. Trimming took off 6 bases at V and 10 bases at J, with 22 bases between the two ends. This CDR3 contains 15 residues. CDR3 sequence reads: CASSWGRNSALEQFF. DNA for the CDR3: TGTGCCAGCAGTTGGGGGCGAAACTCAGCTTTAGAGCAGTTCTTC.

This chain links TRBV7-2 with TRBJ1-2; D is unresolved. V lost 2 bases and J lost 7, with 5 bases in between. Germline CDR1 is SGHTA and CDR2 is FQGNSA. This CDR3 is 11 amino acids long. The CDR3 bases are TGTGCCAGCAGCTTAAGCACTGGCTACACCTTC. Residues: CASSLSTGYTF. Filled out from reference TRBV7-2 and TRBJ1-2, the complete variable domain reads GAGVSQSPSNKVTEKGKDVELRCDPISGHTALYWYRQSLGQGLEFLIYFQGNSAPDKSGLPSDRFSAERTGGSVSTLTIQRTQQEDSAVYLCASSLSTGYTFGSGTRLTVV.

This clonotype has ten or more counts. The chain combines TRBV6-2 or TRBV6-3 with TRBJ2-5; TRBD1 agrees at 8 bases. CDR3 size: 14 residues. CDR1 is MNHEY and CDR2 is SVGEGT in the germline V gene. Trimming removed 5 bases from V and 1 base from J; junction bases left unmatched: 3. The CDR3 coding sequence is TGTGCCAGCAGTCGGGACAGGACCCAAGAGACCCAGTACTTC. Its protein is CASSRDRTQETQYF.

Ten or more counts support this clonotype. This chain connects TRBV20-1 to TRBJ2-5; no definite D call. The CDR3 contains 12 residues. V was pared by 8 bases and J by 5 bases, with 15 bases between. Germline CDR1 reads DFQATT; CDR2 reads SNEGSKA (reference sequence). DNA for the CDR3: TGCAGTACCCTTGTTTCGAAGGAGACCCAGTACTTC. It specifies CSTLVSKETQYF.

Only a few counts were recorded for this clonotype. J is TRBJ1-2 and V is TRBV6-2 or TRBV6-3, with D hard to call. Germline CDR1 and CDR2: MNHEY and SVGEGT. Between the trimmed V and J ends, which lost 4 bases and 4 bases, there was a span of 13 bases. The CDR3 is 14 residues long. CDR3 sequence: CASSSQERIYGYTF. CDR3 DNA: TGTGCCAGCAGTTCCCAGGAGAGAATCTATGGCTACACCTTC.

This clonotype was counted between two and nine times. Being one base from a much bigger clone, this may be a read error. The chain has TRBV12-3 or TRBV12-4 and TRBJ2-5; 7 bases map to TRBD2. The CDR3 is made up of 12 amino acids. The V and J ends lost 4 bases and 6 bases, in that order; junction bases with no gene match: 2. As DNA, the CDR3 is TGTGCCAGCAGTTCGGGAGGAAAGACCCAGTACTTC. Translation: CASSSGGKTQYF.

This clonotype was found many times. The CDR3 spells CASSSQTGQANEQFF. Written as DNA, the CDR3 is TGCGCCAGCAGCTCCCAAACAGGACAGGCCAATGAGCAGTTCTTC. The V call is TRBV5-1, the J call TRBJ2-1; TRBD1 matches 7 bases. After removal of 3 bases from V and 6 bases from J, the junction contained 9 bases not matched to a gene. The CDR3 has 15 amino acids. The germline CDR1 and CDR2 sequences are SGHRS and YFSETQ.

CDR3 in DNA: TGTGCCAGCAGTTACGGGCGGGATACAGGTGGCTACACCTTC. It translates to CASSYGRDTGGYTF. The chain carries TRBV6-2 or TRBV6-3 and TRBJ1-2, with D perhaps matching TRBD1 (5 bases). The CDR3 spans 14 residues. Germline CDR1 reads MNHEY; CDR2 reads SVGEGT. Trimming left V 2 bases short and J 7 bases short, with 14 bases between.

This chain uses TRBV7-8 with TRBJ2-2; no reliable D call. Trimming removed 5 bases from V and 0 bases from J, with 13 bases in between. From germline, CDR1 is SGHVS and CDR2 FQNEAQ. The CDR3 consists of 16 residues. CDR3 nucleotides: TGTGCCAGCAGCATCCTCAGGAGCGCGAACACCGGGGAGCTGTTTTTT. This translates into CASSILRSANTGELFF.

This clonotype was counted ten times or more. The chain combines TRBV7-2 with TRBJ2-2; the D is unclear. This CDR3 is built from 12 residues. Per the germline V gene, CDR1 is SGHTA and CDR2 is FQGNSA. Trimming took off 1 base at V and 6 bases at J, with 3 bases between the two ends. CDR3 sequence reads: CASSLDAGELFF. CDR3 nucleotides: TGTGCCAGCAGCTTAGATGCCGGGGAGCTGTTTTTT.

This clonotype was seen ten or more times. The rearrangement joins TRBV27 to TRBJ1-2; D not resolved. Deletions cut 4 bases from V and 4 bases from J, with 19 bases between. CDR1 and CDR2 from the germline V gene are MNHEY and SMNVEV (reference sequence). This CDR3 has 16 amino acids. CDR3 sequence reads: CASSSSLNSWAYGYTF. CDR3 DNA sequence: TGTGCCAGCAGTTCCAGCCTGAATTCCTGGGCCTATGGCTACACCTTC.

Worth noting for this clonotype: A much more abundant neighbour one base away suggests this may be a read error. V and J are TRBV7-2 and TRBJ1-2; TRBD1 might be the D (5 bases). Germline CDR1 reads SGHTA; CDR2 reads FQGNSA. The CDR3 covers 18 residues. CDR3 in amino acids: CANSLAFRDSRGSYGYTF. The CDR3 coding sequence is TGTGCCAACAGCTTAGCGTTCAGGGATAGTCGAGGTTCCTATGGCTACACCTTC. The whole variable domain, filled in from reference TRBV7-2 and TRBJ1-2, reads GAGVSQSPSNKVTEKGKDVELRCDPISGHTALYWYRQSLGQGLEFLIYFQGNSAPDKSGLPSDRFSAERTGGSVSTLTIQRTQQEDSAVYLCANSLAFRDSRGSYGYTFGSGTRLTVV.